The 2 T cell receptor beta chains listed next were all sequenced from one sample in a study of somatic mutations in cytotoxic T cells in rheumatoid arthritis. Sequenced by immunoSEQ multiplex PCR; TCRdb stores in-frame clones only, minus some. The sample includes 6,500 to 9,000 clones, over 75% of them seen just once. Sequences were obtained from CD8+ T cells sorted from blood. The receptors stem from an adult with rheumatoid arthritis.

The chain employs TRBV7-9 and TRBJ1-2; a possible D gene is TRBD1 (5 bases). The CDR3 contains 12 residues. Germline lookup yields CDR1 SEHNR and CDR2 FQNEAQ (reference sequence). Deletions cut 4 bases from V and 3 bases from J, with 6 bases between. The CDR3 sequence: CASSSGDYGYTF. The CDR3 nucleotides are TGTGCCAGCAGCTCGGGGGACTATGGCTACACCTTC.

Only one count was recorded for this clone. V gene TRBV5-4 combines with J gene TRBJ2-3, with 7 nucleotides matching TRBD1. The germline V gene encodes CDR1 SGHNT and CDR2 YYREEE (reference sequence). With V trimmed by 5 bases and J by 3 bases, 6 bases remained unmatched. The CDR3 has 14 residues. The CDR3 nucleotides read TGTGCCAGCAGAACCGGGACAGCAACAGATACGCAGTATTTT. It is translated as CASRTGTATDTQYF.